This TCR beta chain derives from a study of blood T cell repertoires in COVID-19. Clones were read by immunoSEQ multiplex PCR, and TCRdb kept only the in-frame ones, dropping some. The sample consists of around 200,000 clones, around 80% of them appearing once. The CDR3 is made up of 14 amino acids. Trimming removed 4 bases at V and 4 bases at J, with 10 bases between. From germline, CDR1 is KGHDR and CDR2 SFDVKD. The sequencing input was peripheral blood. V and J are TRBV24-1 and TRBJ1-3; D perhaps matches TRBD1 (5 bases). The receptor was derived from a man aged 40-49 years with active or convalescent COVID-19. CDR3 coding DNA: TGTGCCACCAGTGACTACCGACAGGGAAACACCATATATTTT. Its translation: CATSDYRQGNTIYF.